This is a list of T cell receptor beta chains from one sample in a study of T-cell memory formation after mild COVID-19. TCRdb independently ran MiXCR on the 5' RACE reads; one entry per CDR3 protein. The sample carries a few hundred thousand distinct CDR3 sequences, more than 15% recorded once. The material sequenced was PBMCs or a T cell subset sorted from them (not recorded which). Receptor source: a man aged 18 to 30 who had mild COVID-19 (a few samples of this study predate the infection). Cell type and time point are not known. The CDR3 runs from the conserved cysteine through the conserved F or W. A D gene is named only where the DNA matches it firmly. Rows give clone size only sometimes, using once, few, many, or a class for an expanded clone.

cdr3_nt	cdr3_aa	v_call	clone_size	d_call	j_call
TGTGCCAGCAGGGATCCGGGACAGGGGATCAATGAGCAGTTCTTC	CASRDPGQGINEQFF	TRBV2	few	TRBD1	TRBJ2-1
TGTGCCAGCAGCTTAGGGCTGCGGGCTAGCGGGGTCACAGATACGCAGTATTTT	CASSLGLRASGVTDTQYF	TRBV7-9	NA	TRBD2	TRBJ2-3
TGCAGTGCTAGGTCCAGGACTAGCACAGATACGCAGTATTTT	CSARSRTSTDTQYF	TRBV20-1	few	NA	TRBJ2-3
TGTGCCTGGAGTTTTGGGACGGCGGTGACCATATATTTT	CAWSFGTAVTIYF	TRBV30	few	NA	TRBJ1-3
TGCGCCAGCAGCCCTTCCGGCGGGGGTGTGGAGACCCAGTACTTC	CASSPSGGGVETQYF	TRBV5-1	NA	TRBD2	TRBJ2-5
TGTGCCAGCAGGGGGTTCCTCAGGACAAACACCGGGGAGCTGTTTTTT	CASRGFLRTNTGELFF	TRBV27	NA	NA	TRBJ2-2
TGTGCCAGCAGCGACGAGATAAAGGGAGGGACGGCTTTTCAAGCTGAAGCTTTCTTT	CASSDEIKGGTAFQAEAFF	TRBV5-6	NA	NA	TRBJ1-1
TGTGCCACCAGTGATGGTGGTTACACAGATACGCAGTATTTT	CATSDGGYTDTQYF	TRBV24-1	many	NA	TRBJ2-3
TGCGCCAGCAGCTTCAACCCCTTATGGCTAGCGGGGAACACCGGGGAGCTGTTTTTT	CASSFNPLWLAGNTGELFF	TRBV4-3	NA	TRBD2	TRBJ2-2
TGCGCCAGCAGCTTTGAGGGACAGGGGATCACTGAAGCTTTCTTT	CASSFEGQGITEAFF	TRBV5-1	few	TRBD1	TRBJ1-1
TGTGCCAGCAGTGACGGGGGGCTAGGCGCAAGAACCATGAACACTGAAGCTTTCTTT	CASSDGGLGARTMNTEAFF	TRBV7-9	NA	NA	TRBJ1-1
TGTGCCAGCAGCGCCATCCCAGGGACGGGGAATGGCTACACCTTC	CASSAIPGTGNGYTF	TRBV7-3	NA	NA	TRBJ1-2
TGTGCCAGCAGTTTTTCCCGCGATCCTGAAAAACTGTTTTTT	CASSFSRDPEKLFF	TRBV27	many	NA	TRBJ1-4
TGCGCCAGCACGACCTCAACAGGGCCCTACAATGAGCAGTTCTTC	CASTTSTGPYNEQFF	TRBV5-1	NA	NA	TRBJ2-1
TGTGCCAGCAGAGATACAGAGACCGGGGAGCTGTTTTTT	CASRDTETGELFF	TRBV21-1	few	NA	TRBJ2-2
TGTGCCAGCAGCTTAGGGGGAGGGAAAACTTACGAGCAGTACTTC	CASSLGGGKTYEQYF	TRBV7-3	NA	TRBD2	TRBJ2-7
TGTGCCAGCAGCCTCGTAGGGGGCGAGGCCTTACTCACCTACACCTTC	CASSLVGGEALLTYTF	TRBV6-5	NA	TRBD1	TRBJ1-2
TGTGCCAGCAGTTCCCAAGGTTTCTCCGAGCAGTACTTC	CASSSQGFSEQYF	TRBV6-6	few	NA	TRBJ2-7
TGTGCCAGCTCACCAAGGCAGGCGACGGCCCCGAATGAGCAGTTCTTC	CASSPRQATAPNEQFF	TRBV18	NA	NA	TRBJ2-1
TGTGCCAGCTCACCCCCCGGGGGACAGGGCTCCTCCTACGAGCAGTACTTC	CASSPPGGQGSSYEQYF	TRBV18	few	TRBD1	TRBJ2-7
TGCGCCAGCAGCTTGGGAAGATCGGCTAATGAAAAACTGTTTTTT	CASSLGRSANEKLFF	TRBV5-1	NA	NA	TRBJ1-4
TGCAGTGGATCTATCGGGGATCAGCCCCAGCATTTT	CSGSIGDQPQHF	TRBV20-1	few	NA	TRBJ1-5
TGTGCCAGCAGCTTAGCTCAGGGTGGCACTGAAGCTTTCTTT	CASSLAQGGTEAFF	TRBV7-2	many	NA	TRBJ1-1
TGTGCCAGCTCCCCGGGGGGGGGCGGCGAGCAGTACTTC	CASSPGGGGEQYF	TRBV12-3/TRBV12-4	few	TRBD2	TRBJ2-7
TGTGCCAGCAGTTCACCCCAAGGGGGGGGTAATGAGCAGTTCTTC	CASSSPQGGGNEQFF	TRBV12-3/TRBV12-4	NA	NA	TRBJ2-1
TGCAGTGCCATACCCAACAGGGGCTCGTACTATGGCTACACCTTC	CSAIPNRGSYYGYTF	TRBV20-1	NA	TRBD1	TRBJ1-2
TGCGCCAGCAGCTTAACTCTAGCGGGGGGGCGAGAGACCCAGTACTTC	CASSLTLAGGRETQYF	TRBV5-1	NA	TRBD2	TRBJ2-5
TGTGCCAGCAGCGCAGGGTTTGGCTACACCTTC	CASSAGFGYTF	TRBV7-9	NA	NA	TRBJ1-2
TGTGCCAGCAGCTTACCCCGTGGGAATATAAGGGGTAATTCACCCCTCCACTTT	CASSLPRGNIRGNSPLHF	TRBV7-2	NA	NA	TRBJ1-6
TGCAGCGTTGATCTGGGGGCCGGAACCGGGGAGCTGTTTTTT	CSVDLGAGTGELFF	TRBV29-1	many	NA	TRBJ2-2
TGCGCCAGCAGCTTCGGGACAGGGAATGAAAAACTGTTTTTT	CASSFGTGNEKLFF	TRBV5-1	many	TRBD1	TRBJ1-4
TGCAGTGCTTCCGGGACAGATAGCAATCAGCCCCAGCATTTT	CSASGTDSNQPQHF	TRBV20-1	NA	TRBD1	TRBJ1-5
TGTGCCACCAGCGCGTCCCGGGACAGGAACACCGGGGAGCTGTTTTTT	CATSASRDRNTGELFF	TRBV15	NA	TRBD1	TRBJ2-2
TGTGCCAGCAGCGCCACAGGGGGCGTGAGCTATGGCTACACCTTC	CASSATGGVSYGYTF	TRBV13	NA	TRBD1	TRBJ1-2
TGTGCCACCAGCACGGGACTAGCGAACGAGCAGTACTTC	CATSTGLANEQYF	TRBV15	many	TRBD2	TRBJ2-7
TGTGCCAGCTCAAAGGACTTCTCTAACGCCTACGAGCAGTACTTC	CASSKDFSNAYEQYF	TRBV6-1	NA	NA	TRBJ2-7
TGCGCCAGCAGCCAAAGGGGGAGCTCCTACAATGAGCAGTTCTTC	CASSQRGSSYNEQFF	TRBV4-3	NA	NA	TRBJ2-1
TGTGCCAGCAGCCGACAGGACAGGGGTGAAAAACTGTTTTTT	CASSRQDRGEKLFF	TRBV6-5	NA	TRBD1	TRBJ1-4
TGTGCCAGCAGCCGGGCCTCCGAGGGAAATTGGCGGTATTTT	CASSRASEGNWRYF	TRBV3-1	few	NA	TRBJ2-3
TGTGCCACCAGCAGACAGAGACAGGGAACCTCCTACGAGCAGTACTTC	CATSRQRQGTSYEQYF	TRBV15	few	TRBD1	TRBJ2-7
TGTGCCAGCAGTTACTCCCTTGGCGGCAGGGGGATAATCGGGGAGCTGTTTTTT	CASSYSLGGRGIIGELFF	TRBV6-5	few	TRBD1	TRBJ2-2
TGTGCCAGCAGCTACAGGACAGGGAACACTGAAGCTTTCTTT	CASSYRTGNTEAFF	TRBV27	many	TRBD1	TRBJ1-1
TGTGCCAGCAGTTTAAGGGCAGCCGAGCATTTT	CASSLRAAEHF	TRBV28	few	NA	TRBJ1-5
TGTGCCAGCAGTCCCACTAGCGGGGGGCGAGGAGATACGCAGTATTTT	CASSPTSGGRGDTQYF	TRBV6-5	NA	TRBD2	TRBJ2-3
TGTGCCAGCACCCACGAGCAGTACTTC	CASTHEQYF	TRBV9	NA	NA	TRBJ2-7
TGTGCCAGCAGTCCCTACGACAGGGCCGGTGGGGAGACCCAGTACTTC	CASSPYDRAGGETQYF	TRBV27	NA	TRBD1	TRBJ2-5
TGTGCCACCAGCAGTACAGGGGTTTTTGCCGAGCAGTACTTC	CATSSTGVFAEQYF	TRBV15	few	TRBD1	TRBJ2-7
TGTGCCAGCAGCGTAGAAGGAGGAGGGACAGGGACGTTTGGCTACACCTTC	CASSVEGGGTGTFGYTF	TRBV9	NA	TRBD1	TRBJ1-2
TGTGCCACCAGTGATTCTTCAGCGGGGGGGCGCACAGATACGCAGTATTTT	CATSDSSAGGRTDTQYF	TRBV24-1	few	TRBD2	TRBJ2-3
TGCGCCAGCAGCCAATCTCTTACAACTGTACAGGGGACAGATACGCAGTATTTT	CASSQSLTTVQGTDTQYF	TRBV4-3	few	TRBD1	TRBJ2-3
TGTGCCAGCAGTTTAGTCTCTACACCGGTGGCTAATGAAAAACTGTTTTTT	CASSLVSTPVANEKLFF	TRBV12-3/TRBV12-4	NA	NA	TRBJ1-4
TGCAGTGCTAGAGATAACGGGGGAAGCTACGAGCAGTACTTC	CSARDNGGSYEQYF	TRBV20-1	NA	NA	TRBJ2-7
TGTGCCAGCAGCCCATCGGGACAGGGAAACTATGGCTACACCTTC	CASSPSGQGNYGYTF	TRBV9	few	TRBD1	TRBJ1-2
TGTGCCAGCACCCTCGGACCGAGCTCTGGAAACACCATATATTTT	CASTLGPSSGNTIYF	TRBV6-1	NA	NA	TRBJ1-3
TGCGCCAGCAGCCAACGTAGCGGGGGGGCCGCGAACACCGGGGAGCTGTTTTTT	CASSQRSGGAANTGELFF	TRBV4-3	NA	TRBD2	TRBJ2-2